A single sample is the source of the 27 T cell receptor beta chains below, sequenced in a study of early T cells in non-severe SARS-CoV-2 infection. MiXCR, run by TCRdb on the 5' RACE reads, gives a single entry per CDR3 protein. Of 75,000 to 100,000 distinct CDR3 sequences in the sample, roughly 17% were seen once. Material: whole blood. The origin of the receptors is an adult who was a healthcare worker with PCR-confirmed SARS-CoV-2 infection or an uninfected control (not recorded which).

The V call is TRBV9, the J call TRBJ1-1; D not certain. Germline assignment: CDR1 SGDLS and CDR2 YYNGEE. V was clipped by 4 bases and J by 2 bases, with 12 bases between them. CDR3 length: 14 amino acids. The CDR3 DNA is TGTGCCAGCAGCCTTCAACTGGGTAACACTGAAGCTTTCTTT. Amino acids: CASSLQLGNTEAFF. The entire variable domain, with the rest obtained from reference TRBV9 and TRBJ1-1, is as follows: DSGVTQTPKHLITATGQRVTLRCSPRSGDLSVYWYQQSLDQGLQFLIQYYNGEERAKGNILERFSAQQFPDLHSELNLSSLELGDSALYFCASSLQLGNTEAFFGQGTRLTVV.

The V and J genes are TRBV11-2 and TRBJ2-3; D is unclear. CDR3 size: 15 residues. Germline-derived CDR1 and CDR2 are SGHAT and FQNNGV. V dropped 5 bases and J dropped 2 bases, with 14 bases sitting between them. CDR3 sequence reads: CASSPSSAYTDTQYF. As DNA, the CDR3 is TGTGCCAGCAGCCCCAGCTCAGCCTACACAGATACGCAGTATTTT.

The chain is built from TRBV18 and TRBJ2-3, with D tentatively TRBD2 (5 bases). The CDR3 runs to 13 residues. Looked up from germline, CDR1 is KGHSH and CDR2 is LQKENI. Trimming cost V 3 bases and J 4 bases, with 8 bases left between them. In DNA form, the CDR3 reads TGTGCCAGCTCACCGGAGGCGGCAGATACGCAGTATTTT. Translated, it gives CASSPEAADTQYF. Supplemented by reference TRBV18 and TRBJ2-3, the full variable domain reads NAGVMQNPRHLVRRRGQEARLRCSPMKGHSHVYWYRQLPEEGLKFMVYLQKENIIDESGMPKERFSAEFPKEGPSILRIQQVVRGDSAAYFCASSPEAADTQYFGPGTRLTVL.

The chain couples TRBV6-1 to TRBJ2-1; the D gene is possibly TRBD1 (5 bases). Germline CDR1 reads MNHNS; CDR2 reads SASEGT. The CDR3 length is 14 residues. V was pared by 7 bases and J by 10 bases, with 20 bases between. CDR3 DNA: TGTGCCAGCATCAACCGGCAGGGTGGTTTAGAGCAGTTCTTC. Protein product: CASINRQGGLEQFF.

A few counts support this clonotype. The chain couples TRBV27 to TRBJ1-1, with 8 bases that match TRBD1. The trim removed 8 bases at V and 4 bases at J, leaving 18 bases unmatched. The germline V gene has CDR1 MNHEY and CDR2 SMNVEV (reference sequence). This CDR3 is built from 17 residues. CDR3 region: CASYYAPDRDKITEAFF. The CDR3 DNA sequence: TGTGCCAGCTACTACGCCCCGGACAGGGATAAGATCACTGAAGCTTTCTTT.

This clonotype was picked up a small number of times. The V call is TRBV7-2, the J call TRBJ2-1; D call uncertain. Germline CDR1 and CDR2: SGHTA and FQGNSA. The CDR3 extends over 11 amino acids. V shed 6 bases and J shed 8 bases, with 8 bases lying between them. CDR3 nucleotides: TGTGCCAGCAGTCAGAATTATGAGCAGTTCTTC. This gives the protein CASSQNYEQFF.

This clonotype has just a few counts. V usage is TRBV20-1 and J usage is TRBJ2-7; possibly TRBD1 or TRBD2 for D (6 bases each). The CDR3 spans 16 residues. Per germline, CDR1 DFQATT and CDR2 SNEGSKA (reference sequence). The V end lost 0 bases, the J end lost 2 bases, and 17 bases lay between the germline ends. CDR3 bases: TGCAGTGCTAGAGATTTGAGACAGGAGGGTACCTACGAGCAGTACTTC. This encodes CSARDLRQEGTYEQYF.

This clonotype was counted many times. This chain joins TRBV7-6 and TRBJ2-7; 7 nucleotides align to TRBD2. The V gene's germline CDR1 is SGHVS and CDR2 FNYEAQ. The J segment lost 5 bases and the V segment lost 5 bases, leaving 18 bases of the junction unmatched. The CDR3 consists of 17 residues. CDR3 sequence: CASSPRRRGAGLHEQYF. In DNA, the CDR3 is TGTGCCAGCAGCCCCAGGCGTAGGGGAGCGGGGTTGCACGAGCAGTACTTC. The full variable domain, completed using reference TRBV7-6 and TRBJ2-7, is GAGVSQSPRYKVTKRGQDVALRCDPISGHVSLYWYRQALGQGPEFLTYFNYEAQQDKSGLPNDRFSAERPEGSISTLTIQRTEQRDSAMYRCASSPRRRGAGLHEQYFGPGTRLTVT.

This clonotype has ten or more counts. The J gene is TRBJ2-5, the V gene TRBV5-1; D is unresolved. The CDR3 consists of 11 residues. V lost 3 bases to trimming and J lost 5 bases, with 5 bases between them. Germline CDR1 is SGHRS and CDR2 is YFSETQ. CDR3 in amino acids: CASSYGETQYF. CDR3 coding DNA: TGCGCCAGCAGCTACGGGGAGACCCAGTACTTC.

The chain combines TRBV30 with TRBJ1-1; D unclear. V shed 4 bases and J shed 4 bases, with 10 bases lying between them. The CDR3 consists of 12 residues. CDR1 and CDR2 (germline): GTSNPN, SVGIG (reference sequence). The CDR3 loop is CAWNDPPTEAFF. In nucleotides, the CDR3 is TGTGCCTGGAACGACCCCCCCACTGAAGCTTTCTTT. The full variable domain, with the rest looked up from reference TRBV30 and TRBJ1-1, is SQTIHQWPATLVQPVGSPLSLECTVEGTSNPNLYWYRQAAGRGLQLLFYSVGIGQISSEVPQNLSASRPQDRQFILSSKKLLLSDSGFYLCAWNDPPTEAFFGQGTRLTVV.

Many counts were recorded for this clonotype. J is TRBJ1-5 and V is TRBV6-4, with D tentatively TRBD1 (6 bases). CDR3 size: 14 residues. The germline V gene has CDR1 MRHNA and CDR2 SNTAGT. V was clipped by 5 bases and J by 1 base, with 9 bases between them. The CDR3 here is CASSPQGSNQPQHF. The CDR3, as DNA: TGTGCCAGCAGTCCTCAGGGGAGCAATCAGCCCCAGCATTTT.

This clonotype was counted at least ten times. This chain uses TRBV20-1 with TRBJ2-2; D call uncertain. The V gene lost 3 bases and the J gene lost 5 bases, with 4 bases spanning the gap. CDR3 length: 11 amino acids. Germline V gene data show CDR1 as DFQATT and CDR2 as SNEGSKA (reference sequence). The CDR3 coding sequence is TGCAGTGCTAGTGGTACCGGGGAGCTGTTTTTT. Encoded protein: CSASGTGELFF.

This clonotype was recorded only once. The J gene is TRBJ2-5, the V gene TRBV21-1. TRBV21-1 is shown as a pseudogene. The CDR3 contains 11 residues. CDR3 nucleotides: TGTGCCAGCAGCAACCAAGAGACCCAGTACTTC. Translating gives CASSNQETQYF.

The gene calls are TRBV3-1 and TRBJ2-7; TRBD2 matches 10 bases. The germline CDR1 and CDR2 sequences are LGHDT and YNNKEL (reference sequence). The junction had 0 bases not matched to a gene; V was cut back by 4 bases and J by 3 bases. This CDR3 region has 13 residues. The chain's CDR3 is CASSRTSGYEQYF. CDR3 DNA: TGTGCCAGCAGCCGGACTAGCGGCTACGAGCAGTACTTC.

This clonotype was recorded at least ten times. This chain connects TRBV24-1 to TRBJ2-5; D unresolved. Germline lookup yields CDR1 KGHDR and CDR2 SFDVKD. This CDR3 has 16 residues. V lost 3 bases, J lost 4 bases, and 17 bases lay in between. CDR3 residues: CATSDARDSLAETQYF. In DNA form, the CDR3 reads TGTGCCACCAGTGATGCCCGAGATAGCCTCGCAGAGACCCAGTACTTC.

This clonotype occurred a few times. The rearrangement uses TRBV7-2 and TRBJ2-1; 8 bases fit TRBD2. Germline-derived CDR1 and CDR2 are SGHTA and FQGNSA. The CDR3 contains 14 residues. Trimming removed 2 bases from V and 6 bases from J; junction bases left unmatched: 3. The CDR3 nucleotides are TGTGCCAGCAGCTTACAGCGGGAGAGCAATGAGCAGTTCTTC. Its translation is CASSLQRESNEQFF.

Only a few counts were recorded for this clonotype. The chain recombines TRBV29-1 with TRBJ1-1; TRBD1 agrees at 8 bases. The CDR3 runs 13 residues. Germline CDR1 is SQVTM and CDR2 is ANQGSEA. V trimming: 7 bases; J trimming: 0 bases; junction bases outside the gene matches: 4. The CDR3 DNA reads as TGCAGCGCCCGGACAGGGATGAACACTGAAGCTTTCTTT. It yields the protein CSARTGMNTEAFF.

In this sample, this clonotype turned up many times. CDR3 DNA sequence: TGTGCCAGCAGCTTGGCGGTCCTCTCTGGGGCCAACGTCCTGACTTTC. Translating it yields CASSLAVLSGANVLTF. The V gene is TRBV5-5, the J gene TRBJ2-6, with D unclear. Between the trimmed V and J ends, which lost 0 bases and 0 bases, there was a span of 7 bases. Germline V CDR1 and CDR2: SGHKS, YYEKEE (reference sequence). The CDR3 runs 16 residues.

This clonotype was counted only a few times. The CDR3 reads CASSPAADTQYF. CDR3 coding DNA: TGTGCCAGCTCACCAGCGGCGGATACGCAGTATTTT. The J gene is TRBJ2-3, the V gene TRBV18, with no clear D. Germline CDR1 and CDR2: KGHSH and LQKENI. The CDR3 has 12 amino acids. V was trimmed by 2 bases and J by 6 bases, leaving 6 bases between them.

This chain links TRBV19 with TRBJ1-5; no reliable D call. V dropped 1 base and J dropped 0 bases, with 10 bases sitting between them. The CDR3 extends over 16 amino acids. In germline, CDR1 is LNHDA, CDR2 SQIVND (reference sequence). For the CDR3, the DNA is TGTGCCAGTAGTATAGTGCGGGTTTATAGCAATCAGCCCCAGCATTTT. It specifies CASSIVRVYSNQPQHF.

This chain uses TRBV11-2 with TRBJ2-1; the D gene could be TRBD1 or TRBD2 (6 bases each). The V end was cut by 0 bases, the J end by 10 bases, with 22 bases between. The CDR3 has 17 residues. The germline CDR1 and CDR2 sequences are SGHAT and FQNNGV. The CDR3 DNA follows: TGTGCCAGCAGCTTAGATCTCTTCACGAGGGGGGCAGGAGAGCAGTTCTTC. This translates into CASSLDLFTRGAGEQFF. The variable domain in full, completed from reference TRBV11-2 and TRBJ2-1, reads EAGVAQSPRYKIIEKRQSVAFWCNPISGHATLYWYQQILGQGPKLLIQFQNNGVVDDSQLPKDRFSAERLKGVDSTLKIQPAKLEDSAVYLCASSLDLFTRGAGEQFFGPGTRLTVL.

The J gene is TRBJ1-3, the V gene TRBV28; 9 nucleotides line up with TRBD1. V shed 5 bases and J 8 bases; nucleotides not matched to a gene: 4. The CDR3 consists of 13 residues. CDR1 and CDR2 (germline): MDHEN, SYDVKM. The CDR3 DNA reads TGTGCCAGCAGTACGGACAGGGGACACACCATATATTTT. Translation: CASSTDRGHTIYF.

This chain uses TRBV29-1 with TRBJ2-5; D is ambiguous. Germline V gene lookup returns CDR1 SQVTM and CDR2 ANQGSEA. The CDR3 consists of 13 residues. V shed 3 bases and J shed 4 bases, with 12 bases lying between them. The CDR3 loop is CSVDSQRRETQYF. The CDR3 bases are TGCAGCGTTGATAGTCAGCGACGAGAGACCCAGTACTTC.

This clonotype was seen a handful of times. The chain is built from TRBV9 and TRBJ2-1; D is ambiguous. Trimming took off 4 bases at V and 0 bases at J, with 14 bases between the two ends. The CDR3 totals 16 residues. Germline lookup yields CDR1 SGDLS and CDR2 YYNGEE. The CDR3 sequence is CASSTLAVSSYNEQFF. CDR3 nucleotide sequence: TGTGCCAGCAGCACCCTCGCGGTGAGCTCCTACAATGAGCAGTTCTTC.

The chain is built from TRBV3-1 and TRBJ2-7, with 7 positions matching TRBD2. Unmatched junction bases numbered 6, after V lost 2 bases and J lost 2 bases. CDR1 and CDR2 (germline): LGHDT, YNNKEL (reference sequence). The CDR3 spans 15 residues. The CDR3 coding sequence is TGTGCCAGCAGCCAAACGAGCGGGATCGCCTACGAGCAGTACTTC. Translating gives CASSQTSGIAYEQYF.

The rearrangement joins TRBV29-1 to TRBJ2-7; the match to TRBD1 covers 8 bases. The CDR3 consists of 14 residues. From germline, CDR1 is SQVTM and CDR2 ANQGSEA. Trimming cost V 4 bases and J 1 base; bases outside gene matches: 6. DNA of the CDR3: TGCAGCGTTGGGGACAGGTCCTCATCCTACGAGCAGTACTTC. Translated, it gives CSVGDRSSSYEQYF.

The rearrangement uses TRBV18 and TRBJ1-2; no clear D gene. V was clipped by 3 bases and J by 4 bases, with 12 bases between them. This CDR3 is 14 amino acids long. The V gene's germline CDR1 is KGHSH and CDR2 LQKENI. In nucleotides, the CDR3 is TGTGCCAGCTCACCGTTGAAAGGGCCCTATGGCTACACCTTC. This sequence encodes CASSPLKGPYGYTF.